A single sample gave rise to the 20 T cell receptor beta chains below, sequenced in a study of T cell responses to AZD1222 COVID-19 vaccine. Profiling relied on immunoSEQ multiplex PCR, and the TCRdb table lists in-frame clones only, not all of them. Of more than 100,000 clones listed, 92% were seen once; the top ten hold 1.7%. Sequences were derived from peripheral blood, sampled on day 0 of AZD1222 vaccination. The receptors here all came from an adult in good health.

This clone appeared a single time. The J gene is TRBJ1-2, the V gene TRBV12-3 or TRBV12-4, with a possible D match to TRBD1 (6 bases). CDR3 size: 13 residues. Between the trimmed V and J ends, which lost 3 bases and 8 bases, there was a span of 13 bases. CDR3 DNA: TGTGCCAGCAGTTTTTGGCCAGGGGACGGCTACACCTTC. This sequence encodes CASSFWPGDGYTF.

The CDR3 DNA follows: TGCGCCAGCAGCTTGGTGGGACAGGTTACCACCGGGGAGCTGTTTTTT. This translates into CASSLVGQVTTGELFF. The V gene is TRBV5-1, the J gene TRBJ2-2; 8 bases are a match to TRBD1. CDR3 size: 16 residues. Germline-derived CDR1 and CDR2 are SGHRS and YFSETQ. J was trimmed by 4 bases and V by 0 bases; bases with no gene match: 5. The full variable domain, its missing parts supplied by reference TRBV5-1 and TRBJ2-2, is KAGVTQTPRYLIKTRGQQVTLSCSPISGHRSVSWYQQTPGQGLQFLFEYFSETQRNKGNFPGRFSGRQFSNSRSEMNVSTLELGDSALYLCASSLVGQVTTGELFFGEGSRLTVL.

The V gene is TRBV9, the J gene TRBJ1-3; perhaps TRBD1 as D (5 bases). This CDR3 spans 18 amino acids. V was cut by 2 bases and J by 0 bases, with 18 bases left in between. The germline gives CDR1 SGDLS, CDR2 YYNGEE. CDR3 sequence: CASSVGLGYLTSGNTIYF. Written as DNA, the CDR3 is TGTGCCAGCAGCGTGGGACTTGGGTACCTAACCTCTGGAAACACCATATATTTT.

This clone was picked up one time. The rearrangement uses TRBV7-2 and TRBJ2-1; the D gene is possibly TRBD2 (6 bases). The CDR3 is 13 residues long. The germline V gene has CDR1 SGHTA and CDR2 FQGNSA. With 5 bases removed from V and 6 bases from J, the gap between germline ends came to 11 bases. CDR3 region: CASSPDYVNEQFF. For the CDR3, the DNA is TGTGCCAGCAGCCCGGACTACGTCAATGAGCAGTTCTTC.

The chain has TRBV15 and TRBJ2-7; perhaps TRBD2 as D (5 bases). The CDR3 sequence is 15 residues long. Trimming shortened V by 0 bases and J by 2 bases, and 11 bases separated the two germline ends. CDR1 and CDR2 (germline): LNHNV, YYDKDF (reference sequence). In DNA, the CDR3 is TGTGCCACCAGCAGAGATCTAGAGGGAACCTACGAGCAGTACTTC. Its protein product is CATSRDLEGTYEQYF.

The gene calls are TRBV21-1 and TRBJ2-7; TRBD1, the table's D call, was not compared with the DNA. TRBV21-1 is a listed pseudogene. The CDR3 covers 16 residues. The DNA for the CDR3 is TGTGCCAGCAGCAAACCCGGACATAAGGGAAAATACGAGCAGTACGTC. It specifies CASSKPGHKGKYEQYV.

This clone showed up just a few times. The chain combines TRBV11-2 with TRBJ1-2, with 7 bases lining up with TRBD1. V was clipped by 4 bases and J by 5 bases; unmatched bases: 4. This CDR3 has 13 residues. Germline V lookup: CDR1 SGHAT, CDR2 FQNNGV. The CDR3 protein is CASSSDRAYGYTF. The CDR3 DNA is TGTGCCAGCAGCTCCGACAGGGCTTATGGCTACACCTTC.

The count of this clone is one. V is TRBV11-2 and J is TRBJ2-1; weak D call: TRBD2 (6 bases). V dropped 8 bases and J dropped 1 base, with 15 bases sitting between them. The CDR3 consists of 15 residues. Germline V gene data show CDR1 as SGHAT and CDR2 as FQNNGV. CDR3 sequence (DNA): TGTGCCAGCGCCGAGGTGGCGGGGTCCTACAATGAGCAGTTCTTC. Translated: CASAEVAGSYNEQFF.

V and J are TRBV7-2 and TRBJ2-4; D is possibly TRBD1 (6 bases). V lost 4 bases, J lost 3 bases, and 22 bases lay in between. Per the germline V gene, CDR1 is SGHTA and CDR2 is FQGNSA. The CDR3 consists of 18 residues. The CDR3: CASSSDNLQGTNKNIQYF. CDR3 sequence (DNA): TGTGCCAGCAGCTCCGACAACCTACAGGGTACTAACAAAAACATTCAGTACTTC. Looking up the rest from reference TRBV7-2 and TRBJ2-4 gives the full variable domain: GAGVSQSPSNKVTEKGKDVELRCDPISGHTALYWYRQSLGQGLEFLIYFQGNSAPDKSGLPSDRFSAERTGGSVSTLTIQRTQQEDSAVYLCASSSDNLQGTNKNIQYFGAGTRLSVL.

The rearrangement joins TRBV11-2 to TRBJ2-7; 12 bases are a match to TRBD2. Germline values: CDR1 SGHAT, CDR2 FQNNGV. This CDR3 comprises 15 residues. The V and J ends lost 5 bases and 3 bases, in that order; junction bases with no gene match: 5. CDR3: CASSRKLAGGYEQYF. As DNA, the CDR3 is TGTGCCAGCAGCCGTAAACTAGCGGGGGGCTACGAGCAGTACTTC.

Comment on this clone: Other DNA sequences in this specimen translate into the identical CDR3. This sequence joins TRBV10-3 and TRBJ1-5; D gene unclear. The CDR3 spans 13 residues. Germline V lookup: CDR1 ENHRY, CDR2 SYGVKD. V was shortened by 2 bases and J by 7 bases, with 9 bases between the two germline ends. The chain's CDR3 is CAISEGVGQPQHF. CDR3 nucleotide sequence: TGTGCCATCAGTGAGGGGGTGGGGCAGCCCCAGCATTTT.

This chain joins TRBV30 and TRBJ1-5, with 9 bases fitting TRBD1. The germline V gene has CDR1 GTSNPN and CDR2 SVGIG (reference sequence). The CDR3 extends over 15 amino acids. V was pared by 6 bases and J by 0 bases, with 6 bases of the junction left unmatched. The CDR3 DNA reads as TGTGCCTGCCCCGGACAGGGGCATAGCAATCAGCCCCAGCATTTT. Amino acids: CACPGQGHSNQPQHF.

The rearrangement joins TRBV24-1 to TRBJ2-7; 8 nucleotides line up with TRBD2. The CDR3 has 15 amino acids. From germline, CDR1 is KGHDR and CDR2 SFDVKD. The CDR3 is CVGLAGRRGSYEQYV. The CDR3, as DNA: TGTGTTGGGCTAGCGGGCCGGAGGGGTTCCTACGAGCAGTACGTC.

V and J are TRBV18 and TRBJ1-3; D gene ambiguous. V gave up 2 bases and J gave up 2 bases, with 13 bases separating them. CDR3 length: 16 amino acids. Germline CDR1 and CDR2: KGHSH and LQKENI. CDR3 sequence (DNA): TGTGCCAGCTCACCATCCCGGCCAAGGGCTGGAAACACCATATATTTT. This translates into CASSPSRPRAGNTIYF.

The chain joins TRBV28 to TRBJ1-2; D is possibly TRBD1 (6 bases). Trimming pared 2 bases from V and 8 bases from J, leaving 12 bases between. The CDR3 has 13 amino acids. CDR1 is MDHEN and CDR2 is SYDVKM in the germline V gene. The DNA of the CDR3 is TGTGCCAGCAGTTTACCCATCAGGGGCGGCTACACCTTC. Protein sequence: CASSLPIRGGYTF.

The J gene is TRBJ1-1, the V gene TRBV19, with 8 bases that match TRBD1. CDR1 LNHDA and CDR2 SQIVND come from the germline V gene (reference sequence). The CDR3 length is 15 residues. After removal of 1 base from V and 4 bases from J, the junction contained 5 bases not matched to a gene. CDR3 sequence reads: CASSIVGQGITEAFF. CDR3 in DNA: TGTGCCAGTAGTATAGTTGGACAGGGCATCACTGAAGCTTTCTTT.

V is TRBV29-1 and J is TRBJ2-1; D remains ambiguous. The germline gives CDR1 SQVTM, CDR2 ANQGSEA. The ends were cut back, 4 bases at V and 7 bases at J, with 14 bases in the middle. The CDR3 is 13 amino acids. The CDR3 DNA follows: TGCAGCGTTGTCCGACTCCCCCAGAATGAGCAGTTCTTC. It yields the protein CSVVRLPQNEQFF.

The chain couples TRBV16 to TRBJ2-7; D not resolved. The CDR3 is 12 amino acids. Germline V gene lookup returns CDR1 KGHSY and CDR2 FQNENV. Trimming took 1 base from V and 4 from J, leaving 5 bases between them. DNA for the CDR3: TGTGCCAGCAGCCAATTGGGGTACGAGCAGTACGTC. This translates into CASSQLGYEQYV.

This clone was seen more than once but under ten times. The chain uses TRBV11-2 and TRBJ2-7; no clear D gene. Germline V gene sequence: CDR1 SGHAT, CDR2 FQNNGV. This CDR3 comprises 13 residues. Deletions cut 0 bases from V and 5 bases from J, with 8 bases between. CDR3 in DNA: TGTGCCAGCAGCTTAGATGTCTGGGACGAGCAGTACGTC. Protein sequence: CASSLDVWDEQYV.

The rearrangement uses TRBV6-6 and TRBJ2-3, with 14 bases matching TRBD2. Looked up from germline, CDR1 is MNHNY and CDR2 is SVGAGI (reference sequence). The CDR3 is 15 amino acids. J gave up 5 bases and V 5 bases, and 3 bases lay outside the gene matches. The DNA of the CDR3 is TGTGCCAGCAGTGTGACTAGCGGGAGGGTAGATACGCAGTATTTT. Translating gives CASSVTSGRVDTQYF.